This T cell receptor beta chain comes out of a study of a mutant IDH1 vaccine in newly diagnosed glioma. Across the whole study: The vaccination schedule gave patients eight doses in weeks 1, 3, 5, 7, 11, 15, 19 and 23. Radiotherapy alone preceded vaccination by 4-6 weeks; alternatively, vaccination started with temozolomide cycles.

The germline V gene encodes CDR1 PRHDT and CDR2 FYEKMQ (reference sequence). V lost 3 bases, J lost 0 bases, and 5 bases lay in between. CDR3 length equals 13 residues. Notes on the study in general: Pseudoprogression appears to have had no connection to changes in top peripheral T cell clonotypes.

Repertoires were generated with immunoSEQ multiplex PCR, while TCRdb's copy carries only in-frame clones and drops some. Of around 20,000 clones listed, nearly 90% are singletons. Note on this clone: What it binds is not known.

As to time point: week 11, during vaccination. Vaccination comprised doses that each held 300 ug of mutant IDH1 20-mer peptide, plus topical imiquimod. Every donor had a new WHO grade 3 or 4 astrocytoma that was IDH1-mutant, with loss of nuclear ATRX. The sequence was obtained from a woman aged 40 to 50 with glioma. This specimen was PBMCs, taken from a glioma patient whose treatment included an IDH1 peptide vaccine. This chain uses TRBV13 with TRBJ1-1; no clear D gene. The CDR3 nucleotides read TGTGCCAGCAGCTTGGGTTTGAACACTGAAGCTTTCTTT. It yields the protein CASSLGLNTEAFF.